This T cell receptor beta chain was sequenced in a study of long-term antiretroviral therapy in people with HIV. Investigators performed immunoSEQ version v3.0 at survey level. Using immunoSEQ multiplex PCR, the repertoire was profiled, and TCRdb retains in-frame clones only, with some absent. The table lists 35,000 to 45,000 clones, approximately 94% of them singletons. One or more pre-ART and two or more post-ART PBMC samples were available from each donor. Points from the study as a whole: Clones that expanded before ART (that is, prior to treatment) dominated the repertoire at all time points.

In regard to this clone: Its antigen remains unidentified.

The sample in question was unsorted PBMCs, obtained 4.1 years after starting antiretroviral therapy. The TCR comes from a woman between 50 and 59 years old with HIV.

The CDR3 DNA sequence: TGTGCCAGCAGCTTAGGTGGCAGCCACTCTGGAAACACCATATATTTT. This gives the protein CASSLGGSHSGNTIYF. This sequence joins TRBV13 and TRBJ1-3; D unresolved. Germline V gives CDR1 PRHDT, CDR2 FYEKMQ (reference sequence). The CDR3 has 16 amino acids. V was trimmed by 0 bases and J by 0 bases, leaving 9 bases between them.